A selection of T cell receptor beta chains follows, all from one sample in a study of blood T cell repertoires in COVID-19. The protocol was immunoSEQ multiplex PCR, while the TCRdb copy is restricted to in-frame clones and leaves out a portion. Here the sample spans over 50,000 clones, around 84% being singletons. The sequencing sample was made of peripheral blood. The receptors here all came from a man between 65 and 85 years old with active COVID-19. Both conserved end residues are part of each CDR3. A D gene is named only where the DNA matches it firmly. Clone size appears in some rows only: once, few, many, or a class for an expanded clone.

v_call	clone_size	j_call	d_call	cdr3_aa	cdr3_nt
TRBV29-1	.	TRBJ1-4	TRBD1	CSVSSGTAEKLFF	TGCAGCGTTTCCTCCGGGACAGCCGAAAAACTGTTTTTT
TRBV5-6	.	TRBJ1-2	.	CASSLALTGPGYTF	TGTGCCAGCAGCTTGGCACTAACAGGGCCCGGCTACACCTTC
TRBV5-1	.	TRBJ1-2	.	CASSSTGSYYGYTF	TGCGCCAGCAGCTCGACCGGGTCATACTATGGCTACACCTTC
TRBV2	.	TRBJ1-4	TRBD1	CASSQDRGEKLFF	TGTGCCAGCAGCCAGGACAGGGGTGAAAAACTGTTTTTT
TRBV27	.	TRBJ2-2	.	CASSLFPLTGELFF	TGTGCCAGCAGTTTATTCCCCCTAACCGGGGAGCTGTTTTTT
TRBV4-2	.	TRBJ2-7	TRBD2	CASSQEGLAHEQYF	TGTGCCAGCAGCCAAGAGGGACTAGCCCACGAGCAGTACTTC
TRBV4-2	.	TRBJ2-1	TRBD2	CASSQDGSGGANEQFF	TGTGCCAGCAGCCAAGACGGGAGCGGGGGGGCCAATGAGCAGTTCTTC
TRBV7-2	.	TRBJ1-1	.	CASSPRRTGTTEAFF	TGTGCCAGCAGCCCTAGGCGTACAGGGACCACTGAAGCTTTCTTT
TRBV30	.	TRBJ2-4	.	CAWSVKAGQGGGNIQYF	TGTGCCTGGAGTGTAAAGGCGGGGCAGGGCGGTGGTAACATTCAGTACTTC
TRBV5-4	.	TRBJ1-2	.	CASSLGATYGYTF	TGTGCCAGCAGCTTGGGGGCTACCTATGGCTACACCTTC
TRBV14	once	TRBJ1-1	.	CASSRGLENTEAFF	TGTGCCAGCAGCCGGGGACTCGAGAACACTGAAGCTTTCTTT
TRBV18	.	TRBJ2-2	.	CATPQGNTGELFF	TGTGCCACCCCGCAGGGGAACACCGGGGAGCTGTTTTTT
TRBV10-3	.	TRBJ1-1	TRBD1	CAISESFEGAQAFF	TGTGCCATCAGTGAGTCGTTCGAGGGGGCGCAAGCTTTCTTT
TRBV3-1/TRBV3-2	.	TRBJ1-1	.	CASNRRDKNTEAFF	TGTGCCAGCAACCGCCGGGACAAGAACACTGAAGCTTTCTTT
TRBV29-1	.	TRBJ2-5	.	CSVAPRGQAQETQYF	TGCAGCGTCGCCCCGCGGGGGCAGGCTCAAGAGACCCAGTACTTC
TRBV9	few	TRBJ2-3	.	CASTLGLFTDTQYF	TGTGCCAGTACCCTAGGCTTGTTCACAGATACGCAGTATTTT
TRBV10-3	.	TRBJ1-2	.	CAISVGGETYTF	TGTGCCATCAGTGTTGGGGGGGAAACCTACACCTTC
TRBV6-2/TRBV6-3	once	TRBJ1-2	.	CASSYGGLTNYGYTF	TGTGCCAGCAGTTATGGGGGCCTGACTAACTATGGCTACACCTTC
TRBV27	.	TRBJ2-2	TRBD2	CASSLFGTSGGALTLFNTGELFF	TGTGCCAGCAGTTTATTTGGGACTAGCGGGGGGGCCCTCACCCTTTTTAACACCGGGGAGCTGTTTTTT
TRBV7-9	.	TRBJ2-7	TRBD1	CASSSPRQDRVPNEQYF	TGTGCCAGCAGCTCCCCCCGCCAGGACAGGGTACCCAACGAGCAGTACTTC
TRBV11-2	.	TRBJ2-3	TRBD1	CASSQVGQAPGLAQYF	TGTGCCAGCAGCCAGGTCGGACAGGCCCCCGGTCTGGCGCAGTATTTT
TRBV11-3	.	TRBJ2-7	.	CASSPRANPPDEQYF	TGTGCCAGCAGCCCGAGGGCCAACCCTCCGGACGAGCAGTACTTC
TRBV4-3	.	TRBJ1-1	TRBD1	CASSQALGTGGTEAFF	TGCGCCAGCAGCCAAGCTCTCGGGACAGGGGGCACTGAAGCTTTCTTT
TRBV5-8	.	TRBJ2-7	TRBD1	CASSPGQGNEQYF	TGTGCCAGCAGCCCGGGACAGGGAAACGAGCAGTACTTC
TRBV5-6	.	TRBJ1-1	TRBD1	CASSLTGTGESEAFF	TGTGCCAGCAGCCTAACCGGGACAGGGGAATCCGAAGCTTTCTTT
TRBV9	.	TRBJ2-3	TRBD2	CASSLRTSGDDTQYF	TGTGCCAGCAGCCTCAGGACTAGCGGGGATGATACGCAGTATTTT
TRBV9	.	TRBJ1-1	.	CASSVRVDTEAFF	TGTGCCAGCAGCGTACGGGTGGACACTGAAGCTTTCTTT
TRBV27	once	TRBJ1-1	.	CASSLSSLGVTSMNTEAFF	TGTGCCAGCAGTTTATCGTCTTTGGGAGTTACCTCCATGAACACTGAAGCTTTCTTT
TRBV3-1/TRBV3-2	.	TRBJ2-7	.	CASSQAAGLTYEQYF	TGTGCCAGCAGCCAAGCGGCAGGGCTGACGTACGAGCAGTACTTC
TRBV7-2	few	TRBJ2-7	TRBD2	CASSPAGTSMYEQYF	TGTGCCAGCAGCCCCGCCGGGACTAGCATGTACGAGCAGTACTTC
TRBV2	.	TRBJ1-1	.	CASSVQNTEAFF	TGTGCCAGCAGTGTTCAGAACACTGAAGCTTTCTTT
TRBV7-2	.	TRBJ1-1	.	CASSGGGYLNTEAFF	TGTGCCAGCAGCGGCGGGGGATACCTGAACACTGAAGCTTTCTTT
TRBV29-1	.	TRBJ2-1	TRBD2	CSVEDTQGGRYNEQFF	TGCAGCGTTGAAGATACCCAGGGAGGGCGCTACAATGAGCAGTTCTTC
TRBV3-1/TRBV3-2	.	TRBJ1-5	.	CASSPHPQGAQPQHF	TGTGCCAGCAGCCCACACCCCCAGGGTGCACAGCCCCAGCATTTT
TRBV9	.	TRBJ2-1	TRBD2	CASSVLAGASYNEQFF	TGTGCCAGCAGCGTTTTAGCGGGTGCCTCCTACAATGAGCAGTTCTTC
TRBV11-2	.	TRBJ1-2	.	CASSPLRRDPKGYTF	TGTGCCAGCAGCCCCCTCCGGCGGGATCCGAAGGGCTACACCTTC
TRBV2	.	TRBJ2-7	.	CASRENRDGPYEQYF	TGTGCCAGCAGGGAAAACAGGGATGGGCCGTACGAGCAGTACTTC
TRBV3-1/TRBV3-2	.	TRBJ2-7	.	CASSLRGGYEQYF	TGTGCCAGCAGCCTAAGGGGGGGCTACGAGCAGTACTTC
TRBV6-5	.	TRBJ1-1	.	CASSPPGGSTPEAFF	TGTGCCAGCAGTCCCCCGGGGGGTAGTACTCCCGAAGCTTTCTTT
TRBV6-5	few	TRBJ1-3	TRBD1	CASRDRVTTIYF	TGTGCCAGCAGGGACAGGGTAACCACCATATATTTT
TRBV7-6	.	TRBJ1-2	.	CASSPDSRLSYGYTF	TGTGCCAGCAGCCCGGACAGTCGTCTCTCCTATGGCTACACCTTC
TRBV5-6	.	TRBJ2-7	TRBD2	CASSLVGSGGHEQYF	TGTGCCAGCAGCTTGGTGGGTAGCGGGGGTCACGAGCAGTACTTC
TRBV15	.	TRBJ1-4	.	CATSRARGEKLFF	TGTGCCACCAGCAGGGCCCGGGGGGAAAAACTGTTTTTT
TRBV7-2	.	TRBJ1-2	.	CASSSSRDTNYGYTF	TGTGCCAGCAGCTCCTCCCGGGACACGAACTATGGCTACACCTTC
TRBV24-1	.	TRBJ2-5	TRBD1	CATSDRTGYQETQYF	TGTGCCACCAGTGATAGGACAGGATACCAAGAGACCCAGTACTTC
TRBV7-2	.	TRBJ1-1	.	CASSLGATEAFF	TGTGCCAGCAGCTTAGGGGCCACTGAAGCTTTCTTT
TRBV4-1	few	TRBJ2-3	.	CASSQVDMGFLRTDTQYF	TGCGCCAGCAGCCAGGTAGATATGGGCTTCCTTCGCACAGATACGCAGTATTTT
TRBV5-6	.	TRBJ2-1	.	CASSWTDNEQFF	TGTGCCAGCAGCTGGACAGATAATGAGCAGTTCTTC
TRBV6-2/TRBV6-3	.	TRBJ1-1	.	CASSLRGLNTEAFF	TGTGCCAGCAGTTTGCGGGGCTTGAACACTGAAGCTTTCTTT
TRBV19	.	TRBJ1-3	TRBD1	CASRSNRGSSGNTIYF	TGTGCCAGTAGAAGCAACAGGGGGAGCTCTGGAAACACCATATATTTT
TRBV5-8	.	TRBJ1-5	TRBD1	CASSSRDRGLSGNQPQHF	TGTGCCAGCAGCTCCCGGGACAGGGGGCTAAGTGGCAATCAGCCCCAGCATTTT
TRBV6-2/TRBV6-3	once	TRBJ1-2	.	CASSYRTLNYGYTF	TGTGCCAGCAGTTACAGGACACTTAACTATGGCTACACCTTC
TRBV24-1	few	TRBJ2-7	.	CATSDLQQVYEQYF	TGTGCCACCAGTGATTTGCAACAAGTCTACGAGCAGTACTTC
TRBV25-1	once	TRBJ1-6	.	CASRPGLYNSPLHF	TGTGCCAGCAGGCCGGGACTATATAATTCACCCCTCCACTTT
TRBV9	.	TRBJ1-1	.	CASSVEGEGTEAFF	TGTGCCAGCAGCGTAGAGGGGGAAGGCACTGAAGCTTTCTTT
TRBV7-2	.	TRBJ1-2	.	CASSLVGPMDYGYTF	TGTGCCAGCAGCTTAGTTGGGCCTATGGACTATGGCTACACCTTC
TRBV6-5	.	TRBJ1-2	TRBD1	CASNSGTANYGYTF	TGTGCCAGCAACTCCGGGACAGCTAACTATGGCTACACCTTC
TRBV5-6	.	TRBJ2-6	.	CASSLDSYSGANVLTF	TGTGCCAGCAGCTTGGACTCATACTCTGGGGCCAACGTCCTGACTTTC
TRBV15	.	TRBJ1-3	.	CATSRGGRSSGNTIYF	TGTGCCACCAGCAGAGGGGGGCGAAGCTCTGGAAACACCATATATTTT
TRBV5-1	.	TRBJ2-2	TRBD1	CASSPLGTGTLVAELFF	TGCGCCAGCAGCCCGCTCGGGACAGGGACGTTAGTTGCGGAGCTGTTTTTT